This T cell receptor (beta chain) was recorded in a study of PD-1 blockade in classical Hodgkin lymphoma. Stated time point: cycle 4 day 1 (C4D1), after around six weeks of nivolumab. There was relapse after autologous stem cell transplantation in every patient, and there was variation in brentuximab vedotin exposure. Thawed PBMCs were the source of CD4+ T cells, purified by magnetic negative selection. The protocol was immunoSEQ multiplex PCR, while the TCRdb copy is restricted to in-frame clones and leaves out a portion. Of about 18,000 clones listed, roughly 77% are singletons. The V segment lost 6 bases and the J segment 1 base; nucleotides outside the gene matches: 8. There are 15 residues in the CDR3. Germline CDR1 is MNHNS and CDR2 is SASEGT.

The source material was CD4+ T cells from blood, sampled before the fourth cycle of nivolumab. The rearrangement links TRBV6-1 to TRBJ2-7; 8 nucleotides agree with TRBD1. The TCR originated in a human donor with classical Hodgkin lymphoma. CDR3 nucleotides: TGTGCCAGCAGGAGGGGCCGGGACAGGTCCTACGAGCAGTACTTC. This translates into CASRRGRDRSYEQYF.